This T cell receptor beta chain is from a study of regulatory T cells in long-lasting Graves disease. To make TCR beta libraries, researchers used iRepertoire HTBI primers and Arm-PCR of CDR3 regions. TCRdb redid the calling of the multiplex PCR reads with MiXCR, one entry per CDR3 protein. The sample yields roughly 400,000 distinct CDR3 sequences, approximately 15% seen once. Time point noted: newly diagnosed GD, antithyroid drugs for less than 3 months. PBMCs provided the RNA from which the TCR library was made. There are a few counts of this clonotype. The sample was also reused in another study, on T cells in Graves' hyperthyroidism and ophthalmopathy.

The source of this sequence is a woman between 40 and 55 years old with Graves disease. The source material was peripheral blood mononuclear cells (PBMCs), sampled at new diagnosis, from a patient treated with antithyroid drugs.

The CDR3 here is CATSRGGEQFF. CDR3 bases: TGTGCCACCAGCAGAGGCGGTGAGCAGTTCTTC. The gene calls are TRBV15 and TRBJ2-1; the D is unclear. The V gene's germline CDR1 is LNHNV and CDR2 YYDKDF (reference sequence). This CDR3 has 11 residues. Trimming stripped 1 base from V and 9 bases from J, with 4 bases between.